Following are 20 T cell receptor beta chains from one sample sequenced in a study of T cell repertoires in aging, cancer and after chemotherapy. Peripheral blood genomic DNA, not sorted cells or RNA, was the template. TRB rearrangements spanning V, D and J were amplified using mixed TRB-A/B primers. TCRdb reanalysed the multiplex PCR reads using MiXCR and keeps one entry per CDR3 protein. The table includes thousands of distinct CDR3 sequences, 35% to 50% detected once. The material sequenced was blood. These receptors were taken from a human donor with a solid tumor.

The V call is TRBV12-3 or TRBV12-4, the J call TRBJ2-5; D is unresolved. Deletions cut 4 bases from V and 5 bases from J, with 11 bases between. The CDR3 is 13 amino acids. CDR3 nucleotides: TGTGCCAGCAGTTCAAAATTTCGGGAGACCCAGTACTTC. It specifies CASSSKFRETQYF.

This clonotype turned up a few times. The chain uses TRBV5-6 and TRBJ1-6; D might be TRBD1 (5 bases). Germline CDR1 reads SGHDT; CDR2 reads YYEEEE. Trimming removed 2 bases from V and 9 bases from J, with 6 bases in between. The CDR3 contains 12 residues. CDR3 DNA: TGTGCCAGCAGCTTAAGGGGTTCACCCCTCCACTTT. It specifies CASSLRGSPLHF.

This clonotype was found a few times. The chain combines TRBV6-5 with TRBJ2-1; 11 nucleotides match TRBD2. J was trimmed by 2 bases and V by 3 bases; bases with no gene match: 6. Germline V CDR1 and CDR2: MNHEY, SVGAGI. The CDR3 extends over 17 amino acids. The chain's CDR3 is CASSYLLAGDPYNEQFF. The CDR3 DNA is TGTGCCAGCAGTTATCTACTAGCGGGAGACCCCTACAATGAGCAGTTCTTC.

V gene TRBV5-6 combines with J gene TRBJ1-1; D not resolved. V was trimmed by 4 bases and J by 0 bases, leaving 7 bases between them. Per the germline V gene, CDR1 is SGHDT and CDR2 is YYEEEE. This CDR3 contains 13 residues. The CDR3 is CASSLSLNTEAFF. The CDR3 nucleotides are TGTGCCAGCAGCCTCAGCCTGAACACTGAAGCTTTCTTT.

The J gene is TRBJ2-3, the V gene TRBV6-5, with 7 nucleotides matching TRBD2. The CDR3 is 13 amino acids. Looked up from germline, CDR1 is MNHEY and CDR2 is SVGAGI. V was pared by 4 bases and J by 4 bases, with 2 bases of the junction left unmatched. The CDR3 nucleotides read TGTGCCAGCAGTTCCGGGAGGCCAGATACGCAGTATTTT. Amino acids: CASSSGRPDTQYF.

This clonotype was recorded a few times. The chain recombines TRBV27 with TRBJ2-7; possibly TRBD1 or TRBD2 for D (6 bases each). The V end was cut by 1 base, the J end by 2 bases, with 18 bases between. Looked up from germline, CDR1 is MNHEY and CDR2 is SMNVEV (reference sequence). The CDR3 consists of 17 residues. This CDR3 is CASSLLGGLPLPYEQYF. The CDR3 DNA is TGTGCCAGCAGTTTATTGGGGGGCCTCCCCTTACCCTACGAGCAGTACTTC.

The chain links TRBV11-3 to TRBJ2-5; D possibly matches TRBD1 or TRBD2 (6 bases each). Germline V gives CDR1 SGHNT, CDR2 YENEEA. The CDR3 extends over 13 amino acids. V dropped 8 bases and J dropped 1 base, with 11 bases sitting between them. CDR3 sequence (DNA): TGTGCCAGCTCCCCGGGGGCCCAAGAGACCCAGTACTTC. The encoded protein is CASSPGAQETQYF.

This sequence joins TRBV11-3 and TRBJ2-2; D not resolved. Germline loops: CDR1 SGHNT, CDR2 YENEEA. Trimming pared 5 bases from V and 0 bases from J, leaving 31 bases between. This CDR3 spans 22 amino acids. CDR3 sequence (DNA): TGTGCCAGCAGCACAGAATTCGGATTGTTGGGCGGCCTCAACGCGAACACCGGGGAGCTGTTTTTT. Translation gives CASSTEFGLLGGLNANTGELFF.

The CDR3 sequence: CASTGLAGVSTDTQYF. The CDR3 coding sequence is TGTGCCAGCACGGGCCTAGCGGGGGTTAGCACAGATACGCAGTATTTT. The J gene is TRBJ2-3, the V gene TRBV6-5; 10 bases match TRBD2. V shed 7 bases and J 0 bases; nucleotides not matched to a gene: 7. The CDR3 is made up of 16 amino acids. Germline CDR1 reads MNHEY; CDR2 reads SVGAGI.

V usage is TRBV7-6 and J usage is TRBJ2-3, with D maybe TRBD2 (7 bases). The CDR3 covers 15 residues. V was cut by 8 bases and J by 2 bases, with 17 bases left in between. The V gene's germline CDR1 is SGHVS and CDR2 FNYEAQ. The CDR3 here is CASHPGAGVTDTQYF. The CDR3 region has the DNA TGTGCCAGCCACCCAGGGGCGGGGGTCACAGATACGCAGTATTTT.

V is TRBV19 and J is TRBJ2-1, with 9 bases lining up with TRBD2. This CDR3 comprises 16 residues. CDR1 and CDR2 (germline): LNHDA, SQIVND (reference sequence). V lost 7 bases, J lost 3 bases, and 10 bases stayed unmatched. The CDR3 nucleotides are TGTGCCAGTACCAGAGCGGCTAGCGGGGTCTACAATGAGCAGTTCTTC. It is translated as CASTRAASGVYNEQFF. Full variable domain (remainder filled in from reference TRBV19 and TRBJ2-1): DGGITQSPKYLFRKEGQNVTLSCEQNLNHDAMYWYRQDPGQGLRLIYYSQIVNDFQKGDIAEGYSVSREKKESFPLTVTSAQKNPTAFYLCASTRAASGVYNEQFFGPGTRLTVL.

The DNA for the CDR3 is TGCAGCGTTACTATGTGGGGGGGTGGCTACACCTTC. Translating it yields CSVTMWGGGYTF. The genes are TRBV29-1 and TRBJ1-2; tentatively, D is TRBD1 (5 bases). The germline V gene has CDR1 SQVTM and CDR2 ANQGSEA. Trimming removed 5 bases from V and 7 bases from J, with 14 bases in between. The CDR3 totals 12 residues.

The chain links TRBV6-5 to TRBJ2-7; a possible D gene is TRBD2 (6 bases). The CDR3 is 12 amino acids. V was pared by 7 bases and J by 3 bases, with 10 bases between. Germline values: CDR1 MNHEY, CDR2 SVGAGI. The CDR3 reads CASTGTGYEQYF. The CDR3 DNA sequence: TGTGCCAGCACGGGGACTGGCTACGAGCAGTACTTC.

This clonotype was seen a handful of times. The chain recombines TRBV6-1 with TRBJ2-3, with 9 bases that match TRBD1. The J segment lost 1 base and the V segment lost 1 base, leaving 6 bases of the junction unmatched. CDR1 is MNHNS, CDR2 SASEGT, per germline. The CDR3 sequence is 17 residues long. CDR3 DNA sequence: TGTGCCAGCAGTGAAGATCGAGACAGGGGGGGCACAGATACGCAGTATTTT. Translation: CASSEDRDRGGTDTQYF.

The chain joins TRBV6-5 to TRBJ2-7; unclear D gene. The germline V gene encodes CDR1 MNHEY and CDR2 SVGAGI. This CDR3 spans 12 amino acids. Trimming left V 6 bases short and J 0 bases short, with 6 bases between. The CDR3 bases are TGTGCCAGCAGCGGCAGCTCCTACGAGCAGTACTTC. As protein: CASSGSSYEQYF.

This clonotype was detected a few times. The genes are TRBV5-5 and TRBJ1-1, with a possible D match to TRBD1 (5 bases). The V end lost 7 bases, the J end lost 4 bases, and 11 bases lay between the germline ends. CDR3 length equals 12 residues. CDR1 and CDR2 from the germline V gene are SGHKS and YYEKEE (reference sequence). CDR3 nucleotide sequence: TGTGCCAGCCTTTGGGGGGGCACTGAAGCTTTCTTT. Protein sequence: CASLWGGTEAFF.

This CDR3 is CASSLVQGATEAFF. The CDR3 DNA reads as TGTGCCAGCAGCTTAGTACAGGGGGCAACTGAAGCTTTCTTT. The chain joins TRBV11-3 to TRBJ1-1; 9 bases are shared with TRBD1. The CDR3 loop spans 14 amino acids. Trimming removed 1 base from V and 5 bases from J; junction bases left unmatched: 2. CDR1 and CDR2 from the germline V gene are SGHNT and YENEEA.

The V call is TRBV6-5, the J call TRBJ1-1; D call uncertain. V was trimmed by 5 bases and J by 0 bases, leaving 19 bases between them. The germline CDR1 and CDR2 sequences are MNHEY and SVGAGI. The CDR3 totals 17 residues. Here the CDR3 reads CASSPSGWAGLNTEAFF. DNA of the CDR3: TGTGCCAGCAGTCCCTCCGGGTGGGCCGGGTTGAACACTGAAGCTTTCTTT.

This CDR3 reads CATSRDRQPSYEQYF. CDR3 in DNA: TGTGCCACCAGCAGAGATCGACAGCCCTCCTACGAGCAGTACTTC. This chain connects TRBV15 to TRBJ2-7, with D maybe TRBD1 (5 bases). Trimming took off 0 bases at V and 0 bases at J, with 9 bases between the two ends. Germline CDR1 LNHNV, CDR2 YYDKDF (reference sequence). The CDR3 runs 15 residues.

The CDR3 DNA follows: TGTGCCAGCAGCTTAGGGCAGGTACACGGAAACACCATATATTTT. It yields the protein CASSLGQVHGNTIYF. V usage is TRBV6-5 and J usage is TRBJ1-3; no reliable D call. Trimming took 6 bases from V and 4 from J, leaving 16 bases between them. Germline values: CDR1 MNHEY, CDR2 SVGAGI. The CDR3 sequence is 15 residues long.